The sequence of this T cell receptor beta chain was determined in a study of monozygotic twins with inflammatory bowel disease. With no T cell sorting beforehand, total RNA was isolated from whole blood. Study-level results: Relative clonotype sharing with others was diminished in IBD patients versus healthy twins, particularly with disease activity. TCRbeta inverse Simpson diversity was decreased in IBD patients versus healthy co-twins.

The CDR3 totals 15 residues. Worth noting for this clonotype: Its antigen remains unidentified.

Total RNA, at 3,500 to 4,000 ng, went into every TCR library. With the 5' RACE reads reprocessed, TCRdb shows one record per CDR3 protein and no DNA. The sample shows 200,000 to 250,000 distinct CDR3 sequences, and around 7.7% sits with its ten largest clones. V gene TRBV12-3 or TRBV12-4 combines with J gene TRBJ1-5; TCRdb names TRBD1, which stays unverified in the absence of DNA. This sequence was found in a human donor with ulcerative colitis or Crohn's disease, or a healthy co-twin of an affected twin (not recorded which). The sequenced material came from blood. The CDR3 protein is CASRPDEGGNQPQHF.